The source of this TCR beta chain is a study of siplizumab effects on memory and regulatory T cells. Overall study results and limits: Roughly 75-95% of proliferating CD4+ or CD8+ clones lacked a naive or memory phenotype that could be assigned. Greater diversity than memory cells seemed evident in naive T cells, which also appeared to be major alloresponse contributors. Reactions containing siplizumab showed mappable alloreactive CD4+ clones averaging approximately 74% Treg-derived, versus roughly 25% in controls.

TCRdb's copy holds only in-frame clones and misses some; the assay was immunoSEQ multiplex PCR. The sample has 100,000 or so clones, over 85% seen once. From germline, CDR1 is SGHTA and CDR2 FQGTGA. CDR3 length equals 16 residues. With 3 bases removed from V and 1 base from J, the gap between germline ends came to 14 bases. About this clone: The antigen remains undetermined.

The sequenced sample consisted of non-Treg CD4+ T cells sorted from blood. The V call is TRBV7-3, the J call TRBJ2-3; D is perhaps TRBD2 (5 bases). This sequence was found in a human donor in good health. The CDR3 loop is CASSFSGRGGTDTQYF. The CDR3 bases are TGTGCCAGCAGCTTCTCAGGACGGGGTGGCACAGATACGCAGTATTTT. Together with reference TRBV7-3 and TRBJ2-3, the CDR3 gives the full variable domain: GAGVSQTPSNKVTEKGKYVELRCDPISGHTALYWYRQSLGQGPEFLIYFQGTGAADDSGLPNDRFFAVRPEGSVSTLKIQRTERGDSAVYLCASSFSGRGGTDTQYFGPGTRLTVL.